These 23 T cell receptor beta chains were all obtained from the same sample, sequenced in a study of CD8 T cells in Susac syndrome. Reverse transcription used roughly 0.45 to 1 ug RNA and random hexamers. From the immunoSEQ multiplex PCR reads, TCRdb called clonotypes with MiXCR, one entry per CDR3 protein. The sample carries 50,000 or so distinct CDR3 sequences, 93% recorded once. Sequencing was performed on CD8+ T cells from PBMCs. These receptors came from a human donor in good health.

V and J are TRBV7-9 and TRBJ2-7, with TRBD2 matching over 15 bases. Germline loops: CDR1 SEHNR, CDR2 FQNEAQ (reference sequence). The CDR3 has 19 residues. The J segment lost 3 bases and the V segment lost 5 bases, leaving 14 bases of the junction unmatched. CDR3 protein: CASSPTAGTSGRKDYEQYF. The CDR3 DNA sequence: TGTGCCAGCAGCCCTACAGCAGGGACTAGCGGGAGGAAGGACTACGAGCAGTACTTC.

CDR3 residues: CASSHATQGNQETQYF. DNA for the CDR3: TGCGCCAGCAGCCATGCCACCCAGGGGAACCAAGAGACCCAGTACTTC. This chain joins TRBV4-1 and TRBJ2-5; possibly TRBD1 for D (6 bases). Germline lookup yields CDR1 MGHRA and CDR2 YSYEKL. V was pared by 3 bases and J by 0 bases, with 14 bases between. The CDR3 covers 16 residues.

The chain combines TRBV3-1 with TRBJ2-2, with unresolved D. The CDR3 runs 16 residues. V lost 2 bases, J lost 1 base, and 11 bases lay in between. Germline V gives CDR1 LGHDT, CDR2 YNNKEL (reference sequence). CDR3 coding DNA: TGTGCCAGCAGCCAATTTACAGTGCGGAACACCGGGGAGCTGTTTTTT. It translates to CASSQFTVRNTGELFF.

This clonotype occurred once. This chain links TRBV30 with TRBJ2-1; 9 nucleotides align to TRBD2. Germline-derived CDR1 and CDR2 are GTSNPN and SVGIG (reference sequence). The CDR3 has 16 amino acids. The V and J ends lost 2 bases and 4 bases, in that order; junction bases with no gene match: 9. CDR3 bases: TGTGCCTGGAGTACCCCCCCTAGCGGGGCATACAATGAGCAGTTCTTC. Its translation: CAWSTPPSGAYNEQFF.

The chain links TRBV5-6 to TRBJ1-6; a possible D gene is TRBD1 (5 bases). The CDR3 extends over 12 amino acids. The V gene lost 4 bases and the J gene lost 10 bases, with 9 bases spanning the gap. Per germline, CDR1 SGHDT and CDR2 YYEEEE. The CDR3 sequence is CASSTGGSPLHF. Written as DNA, the CDR3 is TGTGCCAGCAGCACGGGGGGGTCACCCCTCCACTTT.

The chain is built from TRBV3-1 and TRBJ2-3; TRBD1 matches at 12 bases. The CDR3 runs to 16 residues. Germline CDR1 is LGHDT and CDR2 is YNNKEL (reference sequence). J gave up 3 bases and V 3 bases, and 4 bases lay outside the gene matches. CDR3 in DNA: TGTGCCAGCAGCCAGGGGACAGGGGGCCTAACAGATACGCAGTATTTT. It translates to CASSQGTGGLTDTQYF.

The chain combines TRBV19 with TRBJ2-7, with TRBD2 matching 7 bases. Germline assignment: CDR1 LNHDA and CDR2 SQIVND (reference sequence). J gave up 6 bases and V 5 bases, and 1 base lay outside the gene matches. This CDR3 comprises 11 residues. CDR3 in DNA: TGTGCCAGTAGTGAGCGGGGCGAGCAGTACTTC. As protein: CASSERGEQYF.

The chain uses TRBV27 and TRBJ2-1; D not certain. The CDR3 has 16 amino acids. V was shortened by 0 bases and J by 0 bases, with 9 bases between the two germline ends. Germline V gives CDR1 MNHEY, CDR2 SMNVEV (reference sequence). The CDR3 DNA sequence: TGTGCCAGCAGTTTATCGTTAGCAAGCTCCTACAATGAGCAGTTCTTC. Its translation is CASSLSLASSYNEQFF.

The V and J genes are TRBV20-1 and TRBJ2-1, with TRBD2 identical over 7 bases. This CDR3 region has 16 residues. CDR1 and CDR2 (germline): DFQATT, SNEGSKA (reference sequence). V was pared by 0 bases and J by 0 bases, with 5 bases of the junction left unmatched. The CDR3, as DNA: TGCAGTGCTAGAGATGTGCGGGGGAGCTCCTACAATGAGCAGTTCTTC. This sequence encodes CSARDVRGSSYNEQFF.

The rearrangement joins TRBV5-1 to TRBJ2-1; 7 bases are a match to TRBD1. Germline trimming cut 3 bases from V and 8 bases from J; bases unmatched to any gene: 5. The CDR3 length is 13 residues. Germline V gene data show CDR1 as SGHRS and CDR2 as YFSETQ. The CDR3 sequence is CASSSDRVHEQFF. The CDR3 region has the DNA TGCGCCAGCAGCTCAGACAGGGTCCATGAGCAGTTCTTC.

The J gene is TRBJ1-1, the V gene TRBV2, with TRBD1 identical over 8 bases. The germline V gene encodes CDR1 SNHLY and CDR2 FYNNEI. The V gene end was trimmed by 7 bases and the J gene end by 6 bases; junction bases not matched to a gene: 13. The CDR3 spans 15 residues. In DNA form, the CDR3 reads TGTGCCAGCAAGAATCAGGGGGCGCGGGAGGCTGAAGCTTTCTTT. This codes for CASKNQGAREAEAFF.

CDR3 sequence: CSVHPQGGSSDEQFF. The CDR3 DNA follows: TGCAGCGTCCACCCCCAGGGCGGGAGTTCTGACGAGCAGTTCTTC. The rearrangement uses TRBV29-1 and TRBJ2-1; 7 bases are a match to TRBD2. CDR1 is SQVTM and CDR2 is ANQGSEA in the germline V gene. The ends lost 6 bases at V and 10 bases at J; junction bases unmatched: 18. There are 15 residues in the CDR3.

Here the CDR3 DNA reads TGCGCCAGCTCCCTCTGGGGGGATGAGCAGTTCTTC. As protein: CASSLWGDEQFF. The chain has TRBV5-1 and TRBJ2-1; TRBD2 might be the D (6 bases). CDR1 and CDR2 from the germline V gene are SGHRS and YFSETQ. V gave up 7 bases and J gave up 8 bases, with 13 bases separating them. The CDR3 consists of 12 residues.

This clonotype occurred once. V usage is TRBV28 and J usage is TRBJ2-1; TRBD2 is a possible D gene (5 bases). Germline V gene data show CDR1 as MDHEN and CDR2 as SYDVKM. This CDR3 region has 15 residues. The ends were cut back, 2 bases at V and 1 base at J, with 9 bases in the middle. CDR3 nucleotides: TGTGCCAGCAGTTTACCGGGATATTCCTACAATGAGCAGTTCTTC. Translation: CASSLPGYSYNEQFF.

V gene TRBV13 combines with J gene TRBJ2-7; 7 bases match TRBD2. The CDR3 loop spans 17 amino acids. The V gene's germline CDR1 is PRHDT and CDR2 FYEKMQ (reference sequence). Trimming cost V 4 bases and J 6 bases; bases outside gene matches: 18. CDR3 loop: CASSSRLASGRSGEQYF. As DNA, the CDR3 is TGTGCCAGCAGCTCCCGCCTGGCTAGCGGTCGCTCGGGCGAGCAGTACTTC.

This chain connects TRBV28 to TRBJ1-1; D not certain. V gave up 3 bases and J gave up 1 base, with 9 bases separating them. The germline V gene encodes CDR1 MDHEN and CDR2 SYDVKM. This CDR3 comprises 14 residues. In DNA, the CDR3 is TGTGCCAGCAGTTTGGGCACAGAGAACACTGAAGCTTTCTTT. It translates to CASSLGTENTEAFF.

This clonotype was found once. The chain combines TRBV27 with TRBJ1-1; no definite D call. The CDR3 is 14 amino acids. Per the germline V gene, CDR1 is MNHEY and CDR2 is SMNVEV (reference sequence). Trimming pared 2 bases from V and 0 bases from J, leaving 7 bases between. This chain's CDR3 is CASSLVWLNTEAFF. CDR3 DNA sequence: TGTGCCAGCAGTTTAGTTTGGCTGAACACTGAAGCTTTCTTT.

J is TRBJ1-5 and V is TRBV24-1, with D unclear. Per the germline V gene, CDR1 is KGHDR and CDR2 is SFDVKD. The CDR3 sequence is 14 residues long. V dropped 4 bases and J dropped 0 bases, with 6 bases sitting between them. This CDR3 reads CATSDRISNQPQHF. CDR3 nucleotides: TGTGCCACCAGTGACAGGATTAGCAATCAGCCCCAGCATTTT.

This chain links TRBV15 with TRBJ1-4; 7 positions match TRBD1. V shed 5 bases, J shed 0 bases, and the junction held 12 bases outside the gene matches. The CDR3 spans 18 residues. Germline CDR1 reads LNHNV; CDR2 reads YYDKDF (reference sequence). For the CDR3, the DNA is TGTGCCACCAGCCCCGGACAGGACTGGGGATCAACTAATGAAAAACTGTTTTTT. As protein: CATSPGQDWGSTNEKLFF.

The CDR3 sequence is CASSSGLLVGKNIQYF. The CDR3 nucleotides read TGTGCCAGCAGCTCGGGACTCTTAGTCGGCAAAAACATTCAGTACTTC. J is TRBJ2-4 and V is TRBV5-6; D possibly corresponds to TRBD2 (6 bases). Germline CDR1 is SGHDT and CDR2 is YYEEEE. The CDR3 is 16 residues long. The V end was cut by 3 bases, the J end by 3 bases, with 16 bases between.

In its sample, this clonotype was seen once. The chain links TRBV20-1 to TRBJ2-7; TRBD1 matches at 7 bases. This CDR3 is 15 amino acids long. The trim removed 3 bases at V and 3 bases at J, leaving 11 bases unmatched. In germline, CDR1 is DFQATT, CDR2 SNEGSKA (reference sequence). The CDR3 is CSARGQRDRVYEQYF. As DNA, the CDR3 is TGCAGTGCTAGGGGACAGAGGGATCGAGTCTACGAGCAGTACTTC.

The rearrangement uses TRBV21-1 and TRBJ2-2; TRBD1 is the table's D call, not checked against the DNA. TRBV21-1 is noted as a pseudogene. The CDR3 is 19 residues long. The CDR3 is CASSHGQGCVDANTGELFF. DNA for the CDR3: TGTGCCAGCAGCCATGGACAGGGATGTGTGGACGCGAACACCGGGGAGCTGTTTTTT.

This clonotype was picked up a small number of times. The chain carries TRBV7-9 and TRBJ2-7, with unresolved D. V was shortened by 1 base and J by 2 bases, with 15 bases between the two germline ends. Germline V gives CDR1 SEHNR, CDR2 FQNEAQ (reference sequence). This CDR3 has 16 residues. CDR3 loop: CASSLVSAGRTYEQYF. CDR3 nucleotides: TGTGCCAGCAGCTTAGTCTCGGCAGGACGAACCTACGAGCAGTACTTC.